The present TCR beta chain was sequenced within a study of T cells in Graves' hyperthyroidism and ophthalmopathy. Amplification targeted TCR beta CDR3 regions from RNA transcripts. HTBI primers were the set used in a first-round RT-PCR of the TCR CDR3. TCRdb re-called the multiplex PCR reads through MiXCR, storing one row per CDR3 protein. This sample has a few hundred thousand distinct CDR3 sequences, with just under 15% found just once. V was pared by 0 bases and J by 9 bases, with 4 bases of the junction left unmatched. In germline, CDR1 is DFQATT, CDR2 SNEGSKA (reference sequence). The CDR3 is 14 amino acids. General study results and limits: Ophthalmopathy stood apart from stable hyperthyroidism in a 13 V-J model.

Many counts were recorded for this clonotype. The antigen remains undetermined. A lack of ophthalmopathy progression within 18 months defined stable Graves' hyperthyroidism. Patients aged 18 to 65 had newly diagnosed hyperthyroidism of under 2 months' duration. Diagnoses were established using clinical symptoms, serum thyroxine and TRAb, thyroid ultrasound and orbital computed tomography. Sequencing used blood. The TCR was taken from a woman aged 25 to 39 with Graves' hyperthyroidism. This chain links TRBV20-1 with TRBJ1-5; 11 bases fit TRBD1. This CDR3 reads CSARERDRGGPQHF. CDR3 nucleotides: TGCAGTGCTAGAGAAAGGGACAGGGGGGGGCCCCAGCATTTT.